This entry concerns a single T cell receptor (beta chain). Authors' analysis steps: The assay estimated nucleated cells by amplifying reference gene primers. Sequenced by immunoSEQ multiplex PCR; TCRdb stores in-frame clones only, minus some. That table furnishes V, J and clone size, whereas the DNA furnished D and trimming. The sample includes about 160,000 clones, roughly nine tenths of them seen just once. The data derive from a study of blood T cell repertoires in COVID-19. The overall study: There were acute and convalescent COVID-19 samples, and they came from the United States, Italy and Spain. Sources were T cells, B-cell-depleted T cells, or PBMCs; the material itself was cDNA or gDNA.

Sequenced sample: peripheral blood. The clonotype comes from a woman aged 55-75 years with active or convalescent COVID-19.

The CDR3 loop is CASSKLAGNSYEQYF. CDR3 bases: TGTGCCAGCAGCAAACTAGCGGGGAACTCCTACGAGCAGTACTTC. V usage is TRBV6-2 or TRBV6-3 and J usage is TRBJ2-7; 10 nucleotides match TRBD2. The V gene end was trimmed by 6 bases and the J gene end by 0 bases; junction bases not matched to a gene: 5. Germline V lookup: CDR1 MNHEY, CDR2 SVGEGT. The CDR3 is 15 amino acids.